Listed below are T cell receptor beta chains from one sample, sequenced in a study of blood T cell repertoires in COVID-19. The assay was immunoSEQ multiplex PCR, and TCRdb's table has in-frame clones only and misses some. The sample contains 130,000 or so clones, 70% to 85% of which appear only once. The sample was peripheral blood. The source of these receptors is a woman aged 70-85 years with acute or convalescent COVID-19. The CDR3 runs from the conserved cysteine through the conserved F or W. D genes are given only for firm matches. Clone size is stated in some rows and not others, as once, few, many or a class when expanded.

few	NA	TRBV29-1	TRBJ1-3	CSVSVGNTIYF	TGCAGCGTGAGTGTAGGAAACACCATATATTTT
NA	NA	TRBV6-5	TRBJ1-5	CASSYPPGQPQHF	TGTGCCAGCAGTTACCCTCCAGGTCAGCCCCAGCATTTT
NA	NA	TRBV29-1	TRBJ1-1	CSVVGGLYTEAFF	TGCAGCGTTGTCGGGGGATTATACACTGAAGCTTTCTTT
NA	TRBD2	TRBV30	TRBJ2-5	CAWQPGTSGGARETQYF	TGTGCCTGGCAGCCCGGGACTAGCGGGGGGGCTAGAGAGACCCAGTACTTC
once	NA	TRBV29-1	TRBJ2-1	CSVVDFEGDEQFF	TGCAGCGTTGTCGACTTCGAAGGCGATGAGCAGTTCTTC
NA	TRBD1	TRBV5-6	TRBJ1-1	CASSTFRDSLMNTEAFF	TGTGCCAGCAGCACTTTTAGGGACAGCCTAATGAACACTGAAGCTTTCTTT
medium-sized	TRBD1	TRBV27	TRBJ1-1	CASKLDRENTEAFF	TGTGCCAGCAAACTAGACAGGGAGAACACTGAAGCTTTCTTT
NA	TRBD1	TRBV3-1/TRBV3-2	TRBJ1-1	CASSQRQGASEAFF	TGTGCCAGCAGCCAAAGACAGGGGGCGTCTGAAGCTTTCTTT
NA	NA	TRBV2	TRBJ1-1	CASSAQGNTEAFF	TGTGCCAGCAGTGCACAGGGAAACACTGAAGCTTTCTTT
NA	NA	TRBV6-5	TRBJ1-1	CASRSRGTEAFF	TGTGCCAGCAGATCTAGGGGGACTGAAGCTTTCTTT
once	NA	TRBV5-6	TRBJ1-1	CASSSGGDTEAFF	TGTGCCAGCAGCTCTGGGGGGGACACTGAAGCTTTCTTT
NA	NA	TRBV19	TRBJ2-7	CASSYGLDREQYF	TGTGCCAGTAGTTATGGACTCGATCGCGAGCAGTACTTC
few	NA	TRBV7-9	TRBJ2-2	CASSSSTGELFF	TGTGCCAGCAGCTCTAGCACCGGGGAGCTGTTTTTT
NA	TRBD1	TRBV18	TRBJ2-1	CASSPQGASYNEQFF	TGTGCCAGCTCACCACAGGGGGCCTCCTACAATGAGCAGTTCTTC
NA	TRBD1	TRBV5-1	TRBJ1-1	CASSLMGQGLYTEAFF	TGCGCCAGCAGCCTGATGGGACAGGGGTTGTACACTGAAGCTTTCTTT
NA	TRBD2	TRBV7-6	TRBJ2-1	CASSHSGGGVYNEQFF	TGTGCCAGCAGCCATTCAGGCGGGGGGGTATACAATGAGCAGTTCTTC
NA	TRBD1	TRBV5-1	TRBJ1-1	CASSPGQEGTEAFF	TGCGCCAGCAGCCCGGGACAGGAGGGCACTGAAGCTTTCTTT
NA	NA	TRBV14	TRBJ2-7	CASSQGRGPYEQYF	TGTGCCAGCAGCCAAGGCAGGGGCCCCTACGAGCAGTACTTC
NA	NA	TRBV4-3	TRBJ1-6	CASSQVVGGGYNSPLHF	TGCGCCAGCAGCCAAGTTGTCGGGGGGGGATATAATTCACCCCTCCACTTT
once	TRBD1	TRBV4-2	TRBJ1-1	CASSQEGTGVNTEAFF	TGTGCCAGCAGCCAAGAGGGGACAGGTGTGAACACTGAAGCTTTCTTT
NA	TRBD1	TRBV7-9	TRBJ2-5	CASSGQGQETQYF	TGTGCCAGCAGCGGACAGGGGCAAGAGACCCAGTACTTC
NA	TRBD1	TRBV7-9	TRBJ2-7	CASSLDGTAYEQYF	TGTGCCAGCAGCTTAGACGGGACAGCCTACGAGCAGTACTTC
NA	NA	TRBV2	TRBJ2-1	CASSLGSLYNEQFF	TGTGCCAGCAGTCTCGGGTCCCTGTACAATGAGCAGTTCTTC
NA	NA	TRBV6-2/TRBV6-3	TRBJ1-5	CASSYDRLQPQHF	TGTGCCAGCAGTTACGATCGGTTGCAGCCCCAGCATTTT
NA	TRBD1	TRBV14	TRBJ1-1	CASSQDLRWDSDTEAFF	TGTGCCAGCAGCCAAGATCTTCGGTGGGACAGTGACACTGAAGCTTTCTTT
few	TRBD1	TRBV27	TRBJ1-2	CASSPNLGGAGGYTF	TGTGCCAGCAGTCCTAATCTAGGGGGCGCCGGAGGCTACACCTTC
NA	NA	TRBV14	TRBJ2-5	CASSQDAGGRETQYF	TGTGCCAGCAGCCAAGACGCTGGGGGCCGGGAGACCCAGTACTTC
NA	TRBD1	TRBV30	TRBJ1-3	CAWSAGGPGNTIYF	TGTGCCTGGAGTGCAGGGGGTCCGGGAAACACCATATATTTT
once	TRBD2	TRBV4-2	TRBJ2-2	CASSPISGRGNLGELFF	TGTGCCAGCAGCCCAATTAGCGGGCGCGGAAACCTCGGGGAGCTGTTTTTT
NA	NA	TRBV6-5	TRBJ1-1	CASSLQGNTEAFF	TGTGCCAGCAGCCTACAGGGGAACACTGAAGCTTTCTTT
NA	NA	TRBV4-2	TRBJ1-5	CASRSLWDNNQPQHF	TGTGCCAGCAGATCTTTATGGGACAACAATCAGCCCCAGCATTTT